The clone carrying this TCR beta chain was detected once. Antigen unknown. The authors cocultured the mixed lymphocyte reaction cells at 37 degrees C for over 5 days. This sample is drawn from a study of siplizumab effects on memory and regulatory T cells. Germline V gene data show CDR1 as SGHTA and CDR2 as FQGNSA. The CDR3 is 13 amino acids. Trimming took off 7 bases at V and 2 bases at J, with 9 bases between the two ends. The assay was immunoSEQ multiplex PCR, and TCRdb's table has in-frame clones only and misses some. The repertoire holds 18,000 or so clones, with approximately 50% as singletons. The receptor was isolated from a human donor in good health; the cells came from an allogeneic mixed lymphocyte reaction. The sequencing sample was made of CFSE-low (dividing) CD4+ T cells sorted from an allogeneic mixed lymphocyte reaction. The genes are TRBV7-2 and TRBJ1-3; D call uncertain. CDR3 amino acids: CASNPRTGNTIYF. CDR3 DNA: TGTGCCAGCAATCCGAGGACTGGAAACACCATATATTTT.